The entry below gives a single TCR beta chain sequence along with its context. Treatment meaning: around 19 received Ad26.COV2.S at low or high dose, single or two shots; several received placebo; per-sample allocation not given. Sampling was done on day 63 after the first vaccine or placebo injection. This entry comes from a study of Ad26.COV2.S vaccination and SARS-CoV-2 variants. Clones were read by immunoSEQ multiplex PCR, and TCRdb kept only the in-frame ones, dropping some. The table includes fewer than 500,000 clones, about 90% detected once. The sample here was peripheral blood, taken in a trial of Ad26.COV2.S vaccine versus placebo. The receptor comes from a person between 18 and 65 years old who received the Ad26.COV2.S COVID-19 vaccine or a placebo.

CDR3 sequence (DNA): TGTGCCACCAGCGGGAGGAATATGAATGAGCAGTTCTTC. Protein product: CATSGRNMNEQFF. The rearrangement links TRBV15 to TRBJ2-1; D might be TRBD2 (6 bases). Germline assignment: CDR1 LNHNV and CDR2 YYDKDF (reference sequence). The CDR3 runs to 13 residues. Trimming left V 5 bases short and J 7 bases short, with 12 bases between.